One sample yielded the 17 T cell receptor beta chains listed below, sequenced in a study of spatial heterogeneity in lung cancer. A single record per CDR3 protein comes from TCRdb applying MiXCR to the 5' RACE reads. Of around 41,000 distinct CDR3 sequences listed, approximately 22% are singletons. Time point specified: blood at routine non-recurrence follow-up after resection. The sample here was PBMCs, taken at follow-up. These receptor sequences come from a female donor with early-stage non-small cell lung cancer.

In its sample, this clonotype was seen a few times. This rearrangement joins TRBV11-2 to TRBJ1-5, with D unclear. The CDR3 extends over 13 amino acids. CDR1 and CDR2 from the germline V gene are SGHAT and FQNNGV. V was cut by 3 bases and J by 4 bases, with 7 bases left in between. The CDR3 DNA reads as TGTGCCAGCAGCTTCTATAGGAATCAGCCCCAGCATTTT. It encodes CASSFYRNQPQHF.

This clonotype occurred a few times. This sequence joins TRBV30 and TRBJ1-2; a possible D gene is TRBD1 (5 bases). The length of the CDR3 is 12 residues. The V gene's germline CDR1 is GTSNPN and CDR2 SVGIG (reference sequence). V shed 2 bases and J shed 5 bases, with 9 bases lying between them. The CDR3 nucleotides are TGTGCCTGGAGTCCGGGGGATTATGGCTACACCTTC. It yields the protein CAWSPGDYGYTF.

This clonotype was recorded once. The CDR3 loop is CASFRAMNTEAFF. The CDR3, as DNA: TGTGCCAGCTTCAGGGCCATGAACACTGAAGCTTTCTTT. This chain uses TRBV7-9 with TRBJ1-1; D might be TRBD1 (5 bases). This CDR3 is 13 amino acids long. V was cut by 8 bases and J by 0 bases, with 10 bases left in between. Germline CDR1 is SEHNR and CDR2 is FQNEAQ (reference sequence).

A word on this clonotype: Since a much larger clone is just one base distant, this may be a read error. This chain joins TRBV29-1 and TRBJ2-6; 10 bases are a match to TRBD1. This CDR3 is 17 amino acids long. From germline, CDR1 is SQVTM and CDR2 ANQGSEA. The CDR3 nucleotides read TGCAGCGTCCGGACAGGGGGAGTCAGCTCTGGGACCAACGTCCTGACTTTC. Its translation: CSVRTGGVSSGTNVLTF.

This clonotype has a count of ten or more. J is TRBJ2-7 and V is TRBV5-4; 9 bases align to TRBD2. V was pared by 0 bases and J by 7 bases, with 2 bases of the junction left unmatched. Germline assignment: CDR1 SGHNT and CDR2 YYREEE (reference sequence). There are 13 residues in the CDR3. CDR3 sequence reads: CASSLGSGGEQYV. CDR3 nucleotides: TGTGCCAGCAGCTTGGGTAGCGGGGGAGAGCAGTACGTC.

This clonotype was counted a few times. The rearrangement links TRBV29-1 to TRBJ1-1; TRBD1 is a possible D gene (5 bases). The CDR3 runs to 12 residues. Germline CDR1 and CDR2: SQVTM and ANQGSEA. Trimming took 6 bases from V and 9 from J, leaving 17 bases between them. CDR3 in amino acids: CSVHRDPRKAFF. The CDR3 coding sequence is TGCAGCGTACACCGGGACCCTCGGAAAGCTTTCTTT.

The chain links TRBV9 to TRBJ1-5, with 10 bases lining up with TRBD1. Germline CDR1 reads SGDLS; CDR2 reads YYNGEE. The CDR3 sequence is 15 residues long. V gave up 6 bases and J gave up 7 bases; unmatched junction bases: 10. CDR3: CASNSTGGEEQPQHF. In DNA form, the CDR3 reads TGTGCCAGCAACTCGACAGGGGGCGAAGAGCAGCCCCAGCATTTT.

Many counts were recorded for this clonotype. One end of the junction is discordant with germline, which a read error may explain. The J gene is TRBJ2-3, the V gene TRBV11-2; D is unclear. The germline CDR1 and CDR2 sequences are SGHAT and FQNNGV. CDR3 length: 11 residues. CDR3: CASSLSETQYF. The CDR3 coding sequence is TGTGCCAGCAGCTTATCAGAGACGCAGTATTTT.

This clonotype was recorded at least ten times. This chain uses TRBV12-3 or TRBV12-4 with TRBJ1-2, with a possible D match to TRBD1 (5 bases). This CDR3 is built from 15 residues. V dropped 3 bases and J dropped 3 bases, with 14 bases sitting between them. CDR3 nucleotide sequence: TGTGCCAGCAGTTTTAGGGACGCGGAGTACTATGGCTACACCTTC. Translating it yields CASSFRDAEYYGYTF.

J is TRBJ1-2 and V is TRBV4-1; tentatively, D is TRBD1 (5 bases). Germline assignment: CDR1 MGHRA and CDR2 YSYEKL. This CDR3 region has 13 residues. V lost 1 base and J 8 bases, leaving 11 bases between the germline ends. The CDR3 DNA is TGCGCCAGCAGCCAAGCAGGGCTTGGAGGCTACACCTTC. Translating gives CASSQAGLGGYTF.

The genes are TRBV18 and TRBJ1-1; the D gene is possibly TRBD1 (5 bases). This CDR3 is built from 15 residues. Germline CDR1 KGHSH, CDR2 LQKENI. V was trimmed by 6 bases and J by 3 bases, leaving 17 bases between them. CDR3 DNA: TGTGCCAGCTCCCTCTCCTCAGGGCTCGACACTGAAGCTTTCTTT. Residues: CASSLSSGLDTEAFF. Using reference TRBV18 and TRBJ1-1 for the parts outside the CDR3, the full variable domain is NAGVMQNPRHLVRRRGQEARLRCSPMKGHSHVYWYRQLPEEGLKFMVYLQKENIIDESGMPKERFSAEFPKEGPSILRIQQVVRGDSAAYFCASSLSSGLDTEAFFGQGTRLTVV.

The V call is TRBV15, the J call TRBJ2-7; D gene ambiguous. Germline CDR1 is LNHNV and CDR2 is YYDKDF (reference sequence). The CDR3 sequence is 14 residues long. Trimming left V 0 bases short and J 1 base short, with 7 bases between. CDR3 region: CATSRDKASYEQYF. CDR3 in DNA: TGTGCCACCAGCAGAGATAAGGCTTCCTACGAGCAGTACTTC.

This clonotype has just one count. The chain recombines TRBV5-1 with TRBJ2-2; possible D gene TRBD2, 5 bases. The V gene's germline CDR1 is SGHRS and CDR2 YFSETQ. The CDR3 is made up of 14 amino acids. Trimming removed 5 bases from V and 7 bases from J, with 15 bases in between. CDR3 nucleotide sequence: TGCGCCAGCAGTCTCGACCCCGGGATCGGGGAGCTGTTTTTT. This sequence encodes CASSLDPGIGELFF.

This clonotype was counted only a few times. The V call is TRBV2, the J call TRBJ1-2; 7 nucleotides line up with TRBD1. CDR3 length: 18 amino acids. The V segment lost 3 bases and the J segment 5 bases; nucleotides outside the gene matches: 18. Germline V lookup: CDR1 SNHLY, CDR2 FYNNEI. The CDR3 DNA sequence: TGTGCCAGCAGTGAGGGCAGGGGGATCCGAATCCTACGTTATGGCTACACCTTC. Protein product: CASSEGRGIRILRYGYTF.

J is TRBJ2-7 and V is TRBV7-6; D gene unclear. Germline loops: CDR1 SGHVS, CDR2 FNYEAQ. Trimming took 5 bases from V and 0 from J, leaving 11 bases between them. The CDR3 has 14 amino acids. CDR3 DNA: TGTGCCAGCAGCCAGGTTGGTCGCTCCTACGAGCAGTACGTC. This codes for CASSQVGRSYEQYV.

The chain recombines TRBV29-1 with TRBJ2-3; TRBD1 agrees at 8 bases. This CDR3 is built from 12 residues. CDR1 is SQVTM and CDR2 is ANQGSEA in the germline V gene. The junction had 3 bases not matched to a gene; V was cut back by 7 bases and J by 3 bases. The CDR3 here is CSGNRGTDTQYF. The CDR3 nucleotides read TGCAGCGGGAACAGGGGGACAGATACGCAGTATTTT.

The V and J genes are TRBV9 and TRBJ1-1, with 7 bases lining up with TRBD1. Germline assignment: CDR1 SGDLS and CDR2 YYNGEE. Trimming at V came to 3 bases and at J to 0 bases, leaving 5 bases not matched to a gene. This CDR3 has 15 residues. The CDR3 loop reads CASSARGGLNTEAFF. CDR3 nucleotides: TGTGCCAGCAGCGCCAGGGGGGGATTGAACACTGAAGCTTTCTTT. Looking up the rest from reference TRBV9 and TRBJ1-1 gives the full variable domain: DSGVTQTPKHLITATGQRVTLRCSPRSGDLSVYWYQQSLDQGLQFLIQYYNGEERAKGNILERFSAQQFPDLHSELNLSSLELGDSALYFCASSARGGLNTEAFFGQGTRLTVV.